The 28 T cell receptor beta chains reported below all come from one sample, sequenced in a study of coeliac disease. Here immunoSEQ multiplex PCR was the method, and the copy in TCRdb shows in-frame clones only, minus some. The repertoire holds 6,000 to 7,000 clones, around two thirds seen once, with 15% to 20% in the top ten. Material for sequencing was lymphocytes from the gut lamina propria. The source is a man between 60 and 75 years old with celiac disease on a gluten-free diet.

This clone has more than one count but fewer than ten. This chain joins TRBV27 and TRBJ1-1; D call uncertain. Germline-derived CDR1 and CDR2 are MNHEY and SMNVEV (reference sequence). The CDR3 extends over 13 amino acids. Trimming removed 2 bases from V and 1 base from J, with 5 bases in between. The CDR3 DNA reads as TGTGCCAGCAGTTTAAGTAGGAACACTGAAGCTTTCTTT. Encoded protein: CASSLSRNTEAFF.

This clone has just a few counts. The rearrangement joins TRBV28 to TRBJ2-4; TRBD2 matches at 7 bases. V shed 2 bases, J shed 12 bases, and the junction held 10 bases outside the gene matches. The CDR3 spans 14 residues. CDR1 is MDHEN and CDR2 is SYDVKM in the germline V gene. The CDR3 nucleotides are TGTGCCAGCAGTTTAGGGGGGGTCCCGACAAATCAGTACTTC. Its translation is CASSLGGVPTNQYF.

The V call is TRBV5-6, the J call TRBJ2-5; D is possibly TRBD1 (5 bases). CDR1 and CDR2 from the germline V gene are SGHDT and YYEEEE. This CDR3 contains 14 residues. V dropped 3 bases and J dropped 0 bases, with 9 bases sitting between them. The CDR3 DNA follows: TGTGCCAGCAGCTCAGGGCGGTACCAAGAGACCCAGTACTTC. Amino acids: CASSSGRYQETQYF.

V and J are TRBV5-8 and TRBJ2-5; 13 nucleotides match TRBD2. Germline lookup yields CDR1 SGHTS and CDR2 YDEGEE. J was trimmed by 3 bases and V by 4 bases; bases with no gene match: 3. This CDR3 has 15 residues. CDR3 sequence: CASSLGTSGEETQYF. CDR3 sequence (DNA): TGTGCCAGCAGCCTTGGGACTAGCGGGGAAGAGACCCAGTACTTC.

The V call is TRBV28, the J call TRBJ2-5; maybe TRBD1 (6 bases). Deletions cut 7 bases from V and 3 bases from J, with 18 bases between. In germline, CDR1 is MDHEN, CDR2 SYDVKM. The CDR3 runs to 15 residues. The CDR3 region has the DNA TGTGCCAGCAATCGACCGGGACATGGAAAAGAGACCCAGTACTTC. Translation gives CASNRPGHGKETQYF.

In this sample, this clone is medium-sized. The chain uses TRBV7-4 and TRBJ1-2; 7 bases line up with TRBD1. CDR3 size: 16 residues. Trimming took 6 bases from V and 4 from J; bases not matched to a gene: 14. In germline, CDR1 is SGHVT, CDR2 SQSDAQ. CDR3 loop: CASRPNLRQGSYGYTF. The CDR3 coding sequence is TGTGCCAGCAGGCCTAACCTCCGACAGGGTTCCTATGGCTACACCTTC.

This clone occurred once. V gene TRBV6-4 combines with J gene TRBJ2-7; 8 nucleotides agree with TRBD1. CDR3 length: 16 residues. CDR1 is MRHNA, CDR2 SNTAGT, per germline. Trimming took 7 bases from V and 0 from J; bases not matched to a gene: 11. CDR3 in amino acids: CASMDREVGGSYEQYF. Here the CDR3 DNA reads TGTGCCAGCATGGACAGGGAAGTAGGAGGCTCCTACGAGCAGTACTTC.

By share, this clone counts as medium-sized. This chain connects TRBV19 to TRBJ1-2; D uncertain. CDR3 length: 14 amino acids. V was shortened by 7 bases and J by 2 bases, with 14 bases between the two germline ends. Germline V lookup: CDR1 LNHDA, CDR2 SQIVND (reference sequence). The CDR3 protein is CASTRTGENYGYTF. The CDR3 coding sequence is TGTGCCAGTACTCGAACCGGGGAAAACTATGGCTACACCTTC.

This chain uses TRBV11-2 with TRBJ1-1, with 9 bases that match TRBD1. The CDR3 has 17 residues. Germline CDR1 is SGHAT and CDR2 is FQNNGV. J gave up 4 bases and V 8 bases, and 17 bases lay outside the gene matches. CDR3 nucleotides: TGTGCCAGCGGATCCCGTACAGGGGGCGACGCGGGCACTGAAGCTTTCTTT. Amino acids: CASGSRTGGDAGTEAFF.

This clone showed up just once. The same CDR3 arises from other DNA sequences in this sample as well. This chain's CDR3 is CASSLVTGDYGYTF. CDR3 coding DNA: TGCGCCAGCAGCTTGGTAACAGGGGACTATGGCTACACCTTC. The chain is built from TRBV5-1 and TRBJ1-2; 7 bases match TRBD1. V shed 0 bases and J 3 bases; nucleotides not matched to a gene: 2. This CDR3 comprises 14 residues. Germline assignment: CDR1 SGHRS and CDR2 YFSETQ.

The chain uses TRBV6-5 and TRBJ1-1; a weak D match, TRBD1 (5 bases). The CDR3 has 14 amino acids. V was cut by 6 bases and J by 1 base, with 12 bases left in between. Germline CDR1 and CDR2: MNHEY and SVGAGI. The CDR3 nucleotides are TGTGCCAGCAGGGAGGGACGGCGGAACACTGAAGCTTTCTTT. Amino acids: CASREGRRNTEAFF.

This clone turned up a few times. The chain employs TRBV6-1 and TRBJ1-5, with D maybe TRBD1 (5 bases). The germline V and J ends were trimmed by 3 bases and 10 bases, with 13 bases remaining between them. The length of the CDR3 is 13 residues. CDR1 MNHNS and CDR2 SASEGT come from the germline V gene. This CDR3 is CASSDGTHLPQHF. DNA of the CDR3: TGTGCCAGCAGTGACGGGACTCATTTACCCCAGCATTTT.

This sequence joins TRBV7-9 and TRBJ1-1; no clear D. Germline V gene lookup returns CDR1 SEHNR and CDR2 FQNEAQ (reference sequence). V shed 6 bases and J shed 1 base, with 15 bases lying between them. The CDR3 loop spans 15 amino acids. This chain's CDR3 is CASRLGSGSNTEAFF. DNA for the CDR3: TGTGCCAGCAGACTAGGGTCGGGTTCGAACACTGAAGCTTTCTTT. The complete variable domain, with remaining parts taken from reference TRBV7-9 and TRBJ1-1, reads DTGVSQNPRHKITKRGQNVTFRCDPISEHNRLYWYRQTLGQGPEFLTYFQNEAQLEKSRLLSDRFSAERPKGSFSTLEIQRTEQGDSAMYLCASRLGSGSNTEAFFGQGTRLTVV.

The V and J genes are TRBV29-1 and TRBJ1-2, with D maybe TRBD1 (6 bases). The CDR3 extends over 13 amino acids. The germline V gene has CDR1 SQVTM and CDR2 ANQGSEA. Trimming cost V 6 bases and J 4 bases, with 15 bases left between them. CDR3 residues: CSVPGGPAYGYTF. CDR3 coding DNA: TGCAGCGTCCCTGGGGGCCCAGCCTATGGCTACACCTTC.

CDR3 DNA: TGTGCCACCAAGGGCGGGGAGAGCACAGATACGCAGTATTTT. Translation gives CATKGGESTDTQYF. J is TRBJ2-3 and V is TRBV15; tentative D call: TRBD2 (6 bases). Looked up from germline, CDR1 is LNHNV and CDR2 is YYDKDF (reference sequence). The CDR3 consists of 14 residues. V gave up 7 bases and J gave up 0 bases, with 11 bases separating them.

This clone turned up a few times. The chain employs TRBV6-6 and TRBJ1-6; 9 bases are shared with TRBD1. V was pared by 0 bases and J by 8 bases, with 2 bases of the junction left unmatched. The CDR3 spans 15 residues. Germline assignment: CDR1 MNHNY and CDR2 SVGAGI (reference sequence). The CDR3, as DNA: TGTGCCAGCAGTTACTCGGGACAGGGATATTCACCCCTCCACTTT. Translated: CASSYSGQGYSPLHF.

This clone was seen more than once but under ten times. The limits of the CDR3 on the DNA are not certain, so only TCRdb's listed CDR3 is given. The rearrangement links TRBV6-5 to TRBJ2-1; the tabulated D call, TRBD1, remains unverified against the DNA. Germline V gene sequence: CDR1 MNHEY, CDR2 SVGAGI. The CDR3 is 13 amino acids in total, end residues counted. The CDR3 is CASSSSTGNEQFF.

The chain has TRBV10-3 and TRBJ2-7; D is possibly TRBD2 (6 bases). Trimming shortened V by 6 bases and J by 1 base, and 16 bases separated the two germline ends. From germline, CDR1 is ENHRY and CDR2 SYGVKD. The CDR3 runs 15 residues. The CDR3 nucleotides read TGTGCCATCAGGGAGGGCCCTTTGGCATCCTACGAGCAGTACTTC. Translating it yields CAIREGPLASYEQYF.

The CDR3 reads CASSPRGWAHGNEQFF. The CDR3 DNA reads TGCGCCAGCAGCCCACGCGGGTGGGCCCATGGTAATGAGCAGTTCTTC. V is TRBV5-1 and J is TRBJ2-1; maybe TRBD2 (5 bases). Trimming removed 4 bases at V and 7 bases at J, with 21 bases between. In germline, CDR1 is SGHRS, CDR2 YFSETQ. CDR3 length: 16 residues.

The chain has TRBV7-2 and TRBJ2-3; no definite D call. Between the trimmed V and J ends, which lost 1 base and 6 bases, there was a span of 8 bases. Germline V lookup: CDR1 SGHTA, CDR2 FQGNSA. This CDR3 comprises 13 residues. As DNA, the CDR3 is TGTGCCAGCAGCTTAGGTTGGCGGGATACGCAGTATTTT. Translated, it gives CASSLGWRDTQYF.

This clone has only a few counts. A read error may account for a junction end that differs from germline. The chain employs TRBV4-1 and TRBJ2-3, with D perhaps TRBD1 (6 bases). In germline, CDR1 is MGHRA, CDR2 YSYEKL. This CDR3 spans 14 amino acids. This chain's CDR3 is CASSFQGAGTTYVF. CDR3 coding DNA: TGCGCCAGCAGCTTCCAAGGGGCCGGGACAACGTACGTTTTT.

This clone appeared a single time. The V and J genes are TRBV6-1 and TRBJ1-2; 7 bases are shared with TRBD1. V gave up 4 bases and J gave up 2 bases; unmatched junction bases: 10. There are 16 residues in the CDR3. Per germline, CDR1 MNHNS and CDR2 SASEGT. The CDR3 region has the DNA TGTGCCAGCAGTGCACAGGGGTTAGGGGGAAACTATGGCTACACCTTC. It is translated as CASSAQGLGGNYGYTF.

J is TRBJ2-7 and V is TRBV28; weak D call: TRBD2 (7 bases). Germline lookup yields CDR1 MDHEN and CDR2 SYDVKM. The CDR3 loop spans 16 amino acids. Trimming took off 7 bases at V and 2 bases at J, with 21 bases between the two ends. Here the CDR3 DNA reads TGTGCCAGCACCCTAGGCGGGCGGGGGCCCACCTACGAGCAGTACTTC. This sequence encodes CASTLGGRGPTYEQYF.

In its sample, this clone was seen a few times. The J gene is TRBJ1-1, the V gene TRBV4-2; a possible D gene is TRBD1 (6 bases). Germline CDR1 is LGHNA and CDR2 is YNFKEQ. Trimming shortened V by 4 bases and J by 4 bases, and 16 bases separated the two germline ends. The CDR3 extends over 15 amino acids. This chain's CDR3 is CASSPKGDSGTEAFF. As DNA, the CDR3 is TGTGCCAGCAGCCCGAAGGGGGATTCGGGCACTGAAGCTTTCTTT.

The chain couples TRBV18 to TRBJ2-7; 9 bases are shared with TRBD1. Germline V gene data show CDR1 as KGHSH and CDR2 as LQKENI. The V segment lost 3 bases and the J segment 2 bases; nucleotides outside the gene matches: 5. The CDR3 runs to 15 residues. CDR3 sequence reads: CASSPGQGETYEQYF. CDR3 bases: TGTGCCAGCTCACCGGGACAGGGAGAAACCTACGAGCAGTACTTC.

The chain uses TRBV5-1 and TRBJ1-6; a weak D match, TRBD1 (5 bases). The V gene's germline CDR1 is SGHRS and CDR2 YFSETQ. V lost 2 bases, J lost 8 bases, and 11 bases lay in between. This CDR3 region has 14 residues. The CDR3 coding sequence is TGCGCCAGCAGCTTTTCAGGGATAGATTCACCCCTCCACTTT. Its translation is CASSFSGIDSPLHF.

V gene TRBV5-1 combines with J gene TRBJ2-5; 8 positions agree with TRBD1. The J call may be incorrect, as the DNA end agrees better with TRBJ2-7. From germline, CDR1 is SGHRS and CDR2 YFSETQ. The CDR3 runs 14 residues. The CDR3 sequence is CASSSGQGAYEQYF. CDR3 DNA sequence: TGCGCCAGCAGCTCAGGACAGGGAGCATACGAGCAGTACTTC.

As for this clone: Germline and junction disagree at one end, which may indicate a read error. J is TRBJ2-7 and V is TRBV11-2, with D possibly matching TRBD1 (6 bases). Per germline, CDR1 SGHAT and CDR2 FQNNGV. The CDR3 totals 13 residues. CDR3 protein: CASSLVLGAVGIF. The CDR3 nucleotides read TGTGCCAGCAGCCTGGTTTTGGGGGCGGTTGGGATTTTC. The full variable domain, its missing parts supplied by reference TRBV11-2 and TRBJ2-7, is EAGVAQSPRYKIIEKRQSVAFWCNPISGHATLYWYQQILGQGPKLLIQFQNNGVVDDSQLPKDRFSAERLKGVDSTLKIQPAKLEDSAVYLCASSLVLGAVGIFGPGTRLTVT.